One sample yielded the 31 T cell receptor beta chains listed below, sequenced in a study of glioma-infiltrating T cells after dendritic cell vaccination. Noted time point: after dendritic cell vaccination, including at tumor progression/relapse. Sequencing used immunoSEQ multiplex PCR; TCRdb keeps in-frame clones, though not all of them. The repertoire holds 50,000 to 70,000 clones, 70% to 85% seen once, with around a sixth in the top ten. The sample here was blood, taken after dendritic cell vaccination. These receptors were taken from a human donor with glioblastoma.

For this clone: Other DNA sequences in the same sample also yield this CDR3. The chain has TRBV6-1 and TRBJ2-5; the match to TRBD2 covers 14 bases. Per germline, CDR1 MNHNS and CDR2 SASEGT. CDR3 length: 15 amino acids. V shed 6 bases, J shed 1 base, and the junction held 1 base outside the gene matches. The CDR3 loop reads CASSGLAGGQETQYF. DNA for the CDR3: TGTGCCAGCAGCGGACTAGCGGGGGGCCAAGAGACCCAGTACTTC.

The V gene is TRBV6-5, the J gene TRBJ2-7; 9 positions agree with TRBD1. The germline gives CDR1 MNHEY, CDR2 SVGAGI. The CDR3 is made up of 14 amino acids. The trim removed 5 bases at V and 5 bases at J, leaving 7 bases unmatched. The CDR3 reads CASSGTGGTNEQYF. Here the CDR3 DNA reads TGTGCCAGCAGTGGAACAGGGGGCACAAACGAGCAGTACTTC.

This clone was seen more than once but under ten times. In DNA, the CDR3 is TGTGCCAGCTCACCTGGACAGTTAGACTCCTACAATGAGCAGTTCTTC. Translating it yields CASSPGQLDSYNEQFF. V is TRBV18 and J is TRBJ2-1; D perhaps matches TRBD1 (6 bases). Germline assignment: CDR1 KGHSH and CDR2 LQKENI. The CDR3 runs to 16 residues. Trimming took 3 bases from V and 0 from J, leaving 12 bases between them.

This clone was seen just once. The rearrangement uses TRBV5-1 and TRBJ2-7; a possible D gene is TRBD2 (7 bases). In germline, CDR1 is SGHRS, CDR2 YFSETQ. V lost 2 bases, J lost 5 bases, and 14 bases lay in between. The CDR3 is 14 amino acids. In DNA, the CDR3 is TGCGCCAGCAGCTTAGGGGGGGCAACGAACGAGCAGTACTTC. Amino acid sequence: CASSLGGATNEQYF.

The rearrangement uses TRBV27 and TRBJ2-1; TRBD2 matches at 7 bases. Germline CDR1 MNHEY, CDR2 SMNVEV (reference sequence). Germline trimming cut 5 bases from V and 1 base from J; bases unmatched to any gene: 5. The CDR3 consists of 15 residues. CDR3 coding DNA: TGTGCCAGCAGTCCACGGACTAGTTCCTACAATGAGCAGTTCTTC. Translated, it gives CASSPRTSSYNEQFF.

The chain couples TRBV5-1 to TRBJ2-7; D gene ambiguous. The V and J ends lost 4 bases and 0 bases respectively, with 8 bases between them. The length of the CDR3 is 13 residues. Germline V CDR1 and CDR2: SGHRS, YFSETQ. DNA of the CDR3: TGCGCCAGCAGCGCCATCAGCTCCTACGAGCAGTACTTC. Amino acids: CASSAISSYEQYF. The whole variable domain, filled in from reference TRBV5-1 and TRBJ2-7, reads KAGVTQTPRYLIKTRGQQVTLSCSPISGHRSVSWYQQTPGQGLQFLFEYFSETQRNKGNFPGRFSGRQFSNSRSEMNVSTLELGDSALYLCASSAISSYEQYFGPGTRLTVT.

The chain joins TRBV19 to TRBJ1-5; 12 positions match TRBD1. The junction had 11 bases not matched to a gene; V was cut back by 5 bases and J by 6 bases. The CDR3 covers 17 residues. CDR1 and CDR2 from the germline V gene are LNHDA and SQIVND (reference sequence). The CDR3 bases are TGTGCCAGTAGTTCTCGGGACAGGGGGCGATTGGGTCAGCCCCAGCATTTT. Its translation is CASSSRDRGRLGQPQHF. The complete variable domain, with remaining parts taken from reference TRBV19 and TRBJ1-5, reads DGGITQSPKYLFRKEGQNVTLSCEQNLNHDAMYWYRQDPGQGLRLIYYSQIVNDFQKGDIAEGYSVSREKKESFPLTVTSAQKNPTAFYLCASSSRDRGRLGQPQHFGDGTRLSIL.

The J gene is TRBJ2-7, the V gene TRBV30; tentative D call: TRBD1 (6 bases). Germline CDR1 and CDR2: GTSNPN and SVGIG (reference sequence). V was clipped by 4 bases and J by 5 bases, with 12 bases between them. The CDR3 has 12 residues. CDR3 loop: CAWNYRADEQYF. The CDR3 coding sequence is TGTGCCTGGAATTACAGGGCGGACGAGCAGTACTTC.

The genes are TRBV7-2 and TRBJ1-3; tentatively, D is TRBD1 (5 bases). This CDR3 has 14 amino acids. In germline, CDR1 is SGHTA, CDR2 FQGNSA. The ends were cut back, 1 base at V and 5 bases at J, with 9 bases in the middle. The CDR3 is CASSLEAGRNTIYF. CDR3 in DNA: TGTGCCAGCAGCTTAGAGGCAGGGCGAAACACCATATATTTT.

The V and J genes are TRBV29-1 and TRBJ1-2; D is possibly TRBD1 (5 bases). The V gene lost 7 bases and the J gene lost 4 bases, with 19 bases spanning the gap. The CDR3 runs to 14 residues. Germline V gives CDR1 SQVTM, CDR2 ANQGSEA. The CDR3 DNA reads as TGCAGCGCCTACAAGGTCCAGGGAGGCTATGGCTACACCTTC. Its translation: CSAYKVQGGYGYTF.

The chain employs TRBV30 and TRBJ1-4; D uncertain. V gave up 4 bases and J gave up 8 bases, with 8 bases separating them. The CDR3 has 11 residues. Germline CDR1 and CDR2: GTSNPN and SVGIG (reference sequence). The CDR3 DNA is TGTGCCTGGAACTCAGGAGAAAAACTGTTTTTT. It codes for CAWNSGEKLFF.

This clone was found once. This chain links TRBV7-2 with TRBJ1-2; 10 positions agree with TRBD1. Germline CDR1 is SGHTA and CDR2 is FQGNSA. The junction had 0 bases not matched to a gene; V was cut back by 0 bases and J by 5 bases. The CDR3 totals 14 residues. In DNA form, the CDR3 reads TGTGCCAGCAGCTTAGCGGACAGGGGGTATGGCTACACCTTC. Translation: CASSLADRGYGYTF.

The chain uses TRBV5-4 and TRBJ2-5; D is possibly TRBD2 (6 bases). Germline-derived CDR1 and CDR2 are SGHNT and YYREEE (reference sequence). The CDR3 has 15 amino acids. V lost 1 base and J 2 bases, leaving 12 bases between the germline ends. The CDR3 bases are TGTGCCAGCAGCTTGACGGCGGGGCTACAAGAGACCCAGTACTTC. Translating gives CASSLTAGLQETQYF.

The chain employs TRBV5-6 and TRBJ1-3; D is unresolved. Germline loops: CDR1 SGHDT, CDR2 YYEEEE. Deletions cut 0 bases from V and 9 bases from J, with 13 bases between. This CDR3 region has 14 residues. This CDR3 is CASSLVEGWSTIYF. The CDR3 coding sequence is TGTGCCAGCAGCTTGGTGGAGGGATGGAGCACCATATATTTT.

Of note for this clone: Other DNA sequences within the sample encode an identical CDR3. The chain has TRBV6-1 and TRBJ1-5, with 8 bases that match TRBD1. This CDR3 has 16 amino acids. Germline CDR1 reads MNHNS; CDR2 reads SASEGT. The ends lost 4 bases at V and 11 bases at J; junction bases unmatched: 16. The DNA of the CDR3 is TGTGCCAGCAGTGTGGGGGCGGCAGGGGGCGGTTTGTCCCAGCATTTT. This gives the protein CASSVGAAGGGLSQHF.

The chain couples TRBV7-9 to TRBJ2-1, with 7 bases aligning to TRBD1. The CDR3 has 15 amino acids. Germline values: CDR1 SEHNR, CDR2 FQNEAQ (reference sequence). V gave up 2 bases and J gave up 2 bases; unmatched junction bases: 3. The CDR3 loop is CASSLNRGPYNEQFF. DNA for the CDR3: TGTGCCAGCAGCTTAAATAGGGGGCCCTACAATGAGCAGTTCTTC.

The gene calls are TRBV5-1 and TRBJ2-5, with TRBD1 matching over 7 bases. The better agreement between TRBJ2-7 and the DNA end casts doubt on the J call. The CDR3 spans 14 residues. The germline gives CDR1 SGHRS, CDR2 YFSETQ. CDR3 sequence: CASSFSTGPNEQYF. The CDR3 bases are TGCGCCAGCAGCTTTTCGACAGGGCCCAACGAGCAGTACTTC.

The V and J genes are TRBV6-5 and TRBJ1-4, with D possibly matching TRBD1 (5 bases). This CDR3 comprises 14 residues. Germline CDR1 is MNHEY and CDR2 is SVGAGI. Trimming shortened V by 4 bases and J by 0 bases, and 6 bases separated the two germline ends. The CDR3 bases are TGTGCCAGCAGTTCGGGGGCAACTAATGAAAAACTGTTTTTT. Protein sequence: CASSSGATNEKLFF.

The rearrangement joins TRBV7-9 to TRBJ1-6, with D possibly matching TRBD1 (6 bases). Germline V gene sequence: CDR1 SEHNR, CDR2 FQNEAQ (reference sequence). CDR3 length equals 18 residues. The V end lost 5 bases, the J end lost 10 bases, and 27 bases lay between the germline ends. CDR3 in DNA: TGTGCCAGCAGCCTAGGAACATTTCGTACAGGGTTTAGATCACCCCTCCACTTT. The encoded protein is CASSLGTFRTGFRSPLHF.

The gene calls are TRBV2 and TRBJ2-5, with a weak D call TRBD2 (6 bases). CDR3 length: 13 amino acids. Germline CDR1 is SNHLY and CDR2 is FYNNEI. Deletions cut 8 bases from V and 0 bases from J, with 10 bases between. CDR3 loop: CASVGGNQETQYF. CDR3 DNA: TGTGCCAGCGTAGGAGGGAACCAAGAGACCCAGTACTTC. Combining the CDR3 with reference TRBV2 and TRBJ2-5 gives the whole variable domain EPEVTQTPSHQVTQMGQEVILRCVPISNHLYFYWYRQILGQKVEFLVSFYNNEISEKSEIFDDQFSVERPDGSNFTLKIRSTKLEDSAMYFCASVGGNQETQYFGPGTRLLVL.

The chain links TRBV19 to TRBJ2-5, with D unclear. The CDR3 consists of 13 residues. The germline V and J ends were trimmed by 9 bases and 1 base, with 12 bases remaining between them. CDR1 LNHDA and CDR2 SQIVND come from the germline V gene (reference sequence). As DNA, the CDR3 is TGTGCCAGCCGACTGCACCGCCAAGAGACCCAGTACTTC. This codes for CASRLHRQETQYF. Supplemented by reference TRBV19 and TRBJ2-5, the full variable domain reads DGGITQSPKYLFRKEGQNVTLSCEQNLNHDAMYWYRQDPGQGLRLIYYSQIVNDFQKGDIAEGYSVSREKKESFPLTVTSAQKNPTAFYLCASRLHRQETQYFGPGTRLLVL.

The gene calls are TRBV7-9 and TRBJ1-3; D may be TRBD1 (6 bases). The germline CDR1 and CDR2 sequences are SEHNR and FQNEAQ (reference sequence). CDR3 length: 16 amino acids. Deletions cut 4 bases from V and 0 bases from J, with 13 bases between. The CDR3 protein is CASSWTALNSGNTIYF. In nucleotides, the CDR3 is TGTGCCAGCAGCTGGACAGCCTTAAACTCTGGAAACACCATATATTTT.

CDR3 sequence (DNA): TGCGCCAGCAGTTTTACAGGGGGTCGGGGCTATGGCTACACCTTC. Amino acid sequence: CASSFTGGRGYGYTF. The chain uses TRBV5-1 and TRBJ1-2, with TRBD1 identical over 8 bases. Unmatched junction bases numbered 10, after V lost 5 bases and J lost 4 bases. The CDR3 totals 15 residues. Germline-derived CDR1 and CDR2 are SGHRS and YFSETQ.

J is TRBJ1-6 and V is TRBV19; 7 bases agree with TRBD1. The trim removed 5 bases at V and 6 bases at J, leaving 16 bases unmatched. Germline-derived CDR1 and CDR2 are LNHDA and SQIVND (reference sequence). CDR3 length: 18 amino acids. CDR3 residues: CASSPWDRFIILNSPLHF. DNA of the CDR3: TGTGCCAGTAGTCCCTGGGACAGATTTATCATACTTAATTCACCCCTCCACTTT.

CDR3 in amino acids: CASSQERGNNEQFF. The CDR3 region has the DNA TGCGCCAGCAGCCAAGAACGGGGGAACAATGAGCAGTTCTTC. The V and J genes are TRBV4-3 and TRBJ2-1; D may be TRBD2 (6 bases). There are 14 residues in the CDR3. V was shortened by 0 bases and J by 5 bases, with 8 bases between the two germline ends. Germline assignment: CDR1 LGHNA and CDR2 YSLEER.

This clone was seen a handful of times. This chain uses TRBV5-1 with TRBJ2-5; D possibly corresponds to TRBD1 (8 bases). The V gene's germline CDR1 is SGHRS and CDR2 YFSETQ. V lost 0 bases and J lost 2, with 17 bases in between. The CDR3 length is 17 residues. CDR3 in DNA: TGCGCCAGCAGCTTGGCGGCGACAGGGGAGGGACAAGAGACCCAGTACTTC. This gives the protein CASSLAATGEGQETQYF.

The rearrangement uses TRBV9 and TRBJ2-3; D perhaps matches TRBD2 (6 bases). V lost 3 bases, J lost 2 bases, and 13 bases lay in between. Germline V lookup: CDR1 SGDLS, CDR2 YYNGEE. CDR3 length: 15 amino acids. CDR3 residues: CASSETGEATDTQYF. CDR3 sequence (DNA): TGTGCCAGCAGCGAAACGGGGGAGGCCACAGATACGCAGTATTTT.

The V gene is TRBV19, the J gene TRBJ2-7, with TRBD1 matching 7 bases. Trimming cost V 1 base and J 9 bases; bases outside gene matches: 0. The CDR3 has 11 residues. Germline V lookup: CDR1 LNHDA, CDR2 SQIVND (reference sequence). CDR3 sequence reads: CASSIGDRQYF. For the CDR3, the DNA is TGTGCCAGTAGTATAGGGGACAGGCAGTACTTC.

The chain couples TRBV6-1 to TRBJ2-2, with D possibly matching TRBD1 (6 bases). The CDR3 spans 14 residues. Germline CDR1 and CDR2: MNHNS and SASEGT. The germline V and J ends were trimmed by 5 bases and 1 base, with 8 bases remaining between them. The CDR3 DNA reads as TGTGCCAGCAGTAGAGGGGGGAACACCGGGGAGCTGTTTTTT. Translation: CASSRGGNTGELFF.

This clone was found a few times. V gene TRBV5-1 combines with J gene TRBJ2-6; D unresolved. The germline gives CDR1 SGHRS, CDR2 YFSETQ. The CDR3 runs to 17 residues. The V end was cut by 0 bases, the J end by 0 bases, with 10 bases between. Here the CDR3 DNA reads TGCGCCAGCAGCTTGGAGCCACTCGGCTCTGGGGCCAACGTCCTGACTTTC. It is translated as CASSLEPLGSGANVLTF. Drawing the rest from reference TRBV5-1 and TRBJ2-6, the complete variable domain is KAGVTQTPRYLIKTRGQQVTLSCSPISGHRSVSWYQQTPGQGLQFLFEYFSETQRNKGNFPGRFSGRQFSNSRSEMNVSTLELGDSALYLCASSLEPLGSGANVLTFGAGSRLTVL.

The V and J genes are TRBV5-4 and TRBJ1-2; TRBD1 aligns across 8 bases. Losses at the gene ends were 5 bases for V and 0 bases for J; bases not matched to a gene: 6. Germline V gene data show CDR1 as SGHNT and CDR2 as YYREEE (reference sequence). This CDR3 spans 15 amino acids. CDR3 bases: TGTGCCAGCAGGACAGGGGTTGAAGCTAACTATGGCTACACCTTC. Its translation is CASRTGVEANYGYTF.